The 8 T cell receptor beta chains presented below share a single source sample, sequenced in a study of T cells in localized non-small cell lung cancer. Assay used: immunoSEQ multiplex PCR; TCRdb lists only in-frame clones, some missing. The table has roughly 13,000 clones, roughly 84% seen once; the top ten hold roughly 28%. The source was peripheral blood, collected before any cancer treatment. These receptors were obtained from an older male donor with stage I squamous cell lung carcinoma.

The chain joins TRBV2 to TRBJ2-7, with D uncertain. This CDR3 contains 17 residues. Germline loops: CDR1 SNHLY, CDR2 FYNNEI. V shed 2 bases and J shed 7 bases, with 24 bases lying between them. CDR3 loop: CASSERARGRTSGEQYF. In nucleotides, the CDR3 is TGTGCCAGCAGTGAAAGGGCTCGCGGCAGGACCTCCGGGGAGCAGTACTTC.

The rearrangement joins TRBV9 to TRBJ2-3; no firm D call. This CDR3 has 15 amino acids. Trimming shortened V by 0 bases and J by 0 bases, and 8 bases separated the two germline ends. In germline, CDR1 is SGDLS, CDR2 YYNGEE. The CDR3 DNA is TGTGCCAGCAGCGTAGGTTTTCGGAGCACAGATACGCAGTATTTT. Amino acid sequence: CASSVGFRSTDTQYF.

The genes are TRBV25-1 and TRBJ1-2, with a weak D call TRBD1 (5 bases). The germline V and J ends were trimmed by 1 base and 8 bases, with 20 bases remaining between them. Per the germline V gene, CDR1 is MGHDK and CDR2 is SYGVNS. There are 16 residues in the CDR3. This CDR3 is CASSESSTGGRGGYTF. CDR3 sequence (DNA): TGTGCCAGCAGTGAATCTAGTACAGGCGGTAGAGGGGGCTACACCTTC.

The chain joins TRBV4-1 to TRBJ2-7; D not certain. Germline lookup yields CDR1 MGHRA and CDR2 YSYEKL. Between the trimmed V and J ends, which lost 1 base and 1 base, there was a span of 14 bases. This CDR3 region has 16 residues. CDR3 residues: CASSQGLFGRSYEQYF. CDR3 in DNA: TGCGCCAGCAGCCAAGGTCTTTTCGGCAGATCCTACGAGCAGTACTTC.

This chain uses TRBV5-1 with TRBJ2-5, with 7 bases aligning to TRBD1. The CDR3 is made up of 15 amino acids. V dropped 4 bases and J dropped 3; count of bases not matched to a gene: 9. Germline CDR1 is SGHRS and CDR2 is YFSETQ. The CDR3 loop is CASSQRGQREETQYF. DNA of the CDR3: TGCGCCAGCAGCCAAAGGGGACAGAGGGAAGAGACCCAGTACTTC.

In its sample, this clone was seen once. The rearrangement joins TRBV27 to TRBJ2-1, with 8 bases lining up with TRBD2. There are 15 residues in the CDR3. Germline-derived CDR1 and CDR2 are MNHEY and SMNVEV (reference sequence). The V segment lost 6 bases and the J segment 4 bases; nucleotides outside the gene matches: 8. In DNA, the CDR3 is TGTGCCAGCAGCCCAGGGACTAGAACATACAATGAGCAGTTCTTC. This sequence encodes CASSPGTRTYNEQFF.

In its sample, this clone was seen once. The chain couples TRBV6-1 to TRBJ2-1, with 9 nucleotides matching TRBD2. The CDR3 totals 19 residues. Trimming cost V 1 base and J 7 bases; bases outside gene matches: 17. Germline loops: CDR1 MNHNS, CDR2 SASEGT. CDR3 residues: CASSEVGGRAGRFGNEQFF. The CDR3 region has the DNA TGTGCCAGCAGTGAAGTAGGCGGGAGGGCAGGGAGGTTTGGGAATGAGCAGTTCTTC.

This sequence joins TRBV5-1 and TRBJ2-3, with 8 bases that match TRBD2. CDR1 is SGHRS and CDR2 is YFSETQ in the germline V gene. The CDR3 runs to 14 residues. Trimming at V came to 4 bases and at J to 2 bases, leaving 3 bases not matched to a gene. For the CDR3, the DNA is TGCGCCAGCAGCCGCGGGAGGTACACAGATACGCAGTATTTT. Its translation: CASSRGRYTDTQYF.